Each of the 20 T cell receptor beta chains below was sequenced from the same sample in a study of chemoradiotherapy in HPV16-positive cancers. Libraries were prepared by immunoSEQ multiplex PCR; TCRdb keeps only in-frame clonotypes and omits some of them. The sample contains some 14,000 clones, 69% of which appear only once. Sample acquisition took place from a patient who underwent chemoradiotherapy. The receptors were sampled from a human donor with HPV-associated anogenital cancer.

The V and J genes are TRBV30 and TRBJ1-3; TRBD1 might be the D (6 bases). Germline V lookup: CDR1 GTSNPN, CDR2 SVGIG (reference sequence). The length of the CDR3 is 17 residues. V was cut by 4 bases and J by 0 bases, with 19 bases left in between. CDR3 region: CAWIPGQRVYSGNTIYF. DNA of the CDR3: TGTGCCTGGATACCGGGACAACGGGTATACTCTGGAAACACCATATATTTT.

The CDR3 DNA follows: TGTGCCAGTAGAAGAGGGGGCGCAGGGTATGGCTACACCTTC. Its protein product is CASRRGGAGYGYTF. The gene calls are TRBV19 and TRBJ1-2; 7 bases fit TRBD1. The CDR3 has 14 residues. Per germline, CDR1 LNHDA and CDR2 SQIVND (reference sequence). J gave up 5 bases and V 6 bases, and 9 bases lay outside the gene matches.

This chain joins TRBV7-9 and TRBJ1-4; tentative D call: TRBD1 (6 bases). Germline lookup yields CDR1 SEHNR and CDR2 FQNEAQ (reference sequence). Between the trimmed V and J ends, which lost 5 bases and 5 bases, there was a span of 15 bases. The CDR3 has 15 residues. The CDR3 loop is CASSLERGVNEKLFF. The CDR3 coding sequence is TGTGCCAGCAGCCTGGAAAGGGGGGTGAATGAAAAACTGTTTTTT. Based on the CDR3 plus reference TRBV7-9 and TRBJ1-4, the full variable domain is DTGVSQNPRHKITKRGQNVTFRCDPISEHNRLYWYRQTLGQGPEFLTYFQNEAQLEKSRLLSDRFSAERPKGSFSTLEIQRTEQGDSAMYLCASSLERGVNEKLFFGSGTQLSVL.

The V call is TRBV6-5, the J call TRBJ1-2; 8 nucleotides agree with TRBD1. The CDR3 has 14 amino acids. The V gene end was trimmed by 0 bases and the J gene end by 4 bases; junction bases not matched to a gene: 1. Germline V gene lookup returns CDR1 MNHEY and CDR2 SVGAGI. The CDR3 nucleotides read TGTGCCAGCAGTTACTCCGGACAGGGCTATGGCTACACCTTC. This gives the protein CASSYSGQGYGYTF.

This chain links TRBV30 with TRBJ2-5; 8 positions agree with TRBD2. The CDR3 is made up of 16 amino acids. Germline CDR1 reads GTSNPN; CDR2 reads SVGIG (reference sequence). The V and J ends lost 1 base and 4 bases, in that order; junction bases with no gene match: 11. The CDR3 spells CAWSGGYGGARETQYF. The CDR3 nucleotides are TGTGCCTGGAGTGGGGGCTACGGGGGGGCCCGAGAGACCCAGTACTTC.

V and J are TRBV5-6 and TRBJ1-1; no reliable D call. The CDR3 runs to 14 residues. CDR1 and CDR2 from the germline V gene are SGHDT and YYEEEE. The V end lost 3 bases, the J end lost 3 bases, and 12 bases lay between the germline ends. In nucleotides, the CDR3 is TGTGCCAGCAGCTGGGGATCTGGGGACACTGAAGCTTTCTTT. Amino acid sequence: CASSWGSGDTEAFF.

The gene calls are TRBV28 and TRBJ1-2; 10 bases align to TRBD1. Trimming cost V 4 bases and J 7 bases; bases outside gene matches: 3. The CDR3 has 13 amino acids. Per germline, CDR1 MDHEN and CDR2 SYDVKM. CDR3 sequence: CASSSGQGSGYTF. The CDR3 DNA sequence: TGTGCCAGCAGTTCGGGACAGGGGAGTGGCTACACCTTC.

This chain links TRBV4-2 with TRBJ1-1; D gene uncertain. The CDR3 runs 13 residues. Between the trimmed V and J ends, which lost 1 base and 5 bases, there was a span of 8 bases. The germline CDR1 and CDR2 sequences are LGHNA and YNFKEQ. The CDR3 reads CASSQVDRTEAFF. The DNA for the CDR3 is TGTGCCAGCAGCCAAGTGGATAGGACTGAAGCTTTCTTT.

The J gene is TRBJ2-7, the V gene TRBV2; D gene unclear. The CDR3 loop spans 11 amino acids. The V gene's germline CDR1 is SNHLY and CDR2 FYNNEI. Trimming stripped 6 bases from V and 3 bases from J, with 6 bases between. The CDR3 spells CASSSYYEQYF. CDR3 nucleotides: TGTGCCAGCAGCAGTTACTACGAGCAGTACTTC.

The V and J genes are TRBV19 and TRBJ2-3; D might be TRBD2 (5 bases). Trimming shortened V by 1 base and J by 4 bases, and 18 bases separated the two germline ends. Germline CDR1 is LNHDA and CDR2 is SQIVND (reference sequence). The length of the CDR3 is 17 residues. The CDR3 nucleotides are TGTGCCAGTAGTATAGGCGGCGGCCGGGCGCGGGCAGATACGCAGTATTTT. As protein: CASSIGGGRARADTQYF.

The V call is TRBV12-5, the J call TRBJ1-1; no firm D call. The germline V gene encodes CDR1 LGHNT and CDR2 FRNRAP. The CDR3 runs to 14 residues. Trimming cost V 1 base and J 3 bases, with 9 bases left between them. The chain's CDR3 is CASGLDPPDTEAFF. CDR3 sequence (DNA): TGTGCTAGTGGTTTGGACCCACCGGACACTGAAGCTTTCTTT.

The rearrangement links TRBV6-1 to TRBJ1-5; D is unresolved. V was clipped by 0 bases and J by 2 bases, with 11 bases between them. The length of the CDR3 is 16 residues. The germline V gene encodes CDR1 MNHNS and CDR2 SASEGT. The CDR3 coding sequence is TGTGCCAGCAGTGAAGCTGTGGGAGCACGCAATCAGCCCCAGCATTTT. Translation: CASSEAVGARNQPQHF.

This clone was observed a few times. The V gene is TRBV2, the J gene TRBJ1-6; D is undetermined. V was cut by 4 bases and J by 7 bases, with 5 bases left in between. There are 12 residues in the CDR3. Germline V lookup: CDR1 SNHLY, CDR2 FYNNEI. The CDR3 nucleotides are TGTGCCAGCAGTGGTCAGAATTCACCCCTCCACTTT. It encodes CASSGQNSPLHF.

This clone was seen a single time. This rearrangement joins TRBV25-1 to TRBJ1-2; TRBD1 might be the D (5 bases). The CDR3 covers 12 residues. With 6 bases removed from V and 0 bases from J, the gap between germline ends came to 5 bases. Germline CDR1 is MGHDK and CDR2 is SYGVNS. The CDR3 DNA reads as TGTGCCAGCAGGGGGGCTAACTATGGCTACACCTTC. Its protein product is CASRGANYGYTF.

The V and J genes are TRBV7-2 and TRBJ2-3; tentatively, D is TRBD1 (5 bases). The germline V gene encodes CDR1 SGHTA and CDR2 FQGNSA. This CDR3 has 16 residues. V was cut by 4 bases and J by 1 base, with 15 bases left in between. CDR3 amino acids: CASSSSLGAGTDTQYF. The CDR3 region has the DNA TGTGCCAGCAGCTCAAGTCTAGGGGCCGGCACAGATACGCAGTATTTT.

The chain couples TRBV19 to TRBJ1-2, with D hard to call. The V gene lost 7 bases and the J gene lost 2 bases, with 17 bases spanning the gap. Looked up from germline, CDR1 is LNHDA and CDR2 is SQIVND (reference sequence). The CDR3 runs to 15 residues. The DNA for the CDR3 is TGTGCCAGTACCATAACGCCGAGGCTAAACTATGGCTACACCTTC. Translation: CASTITPRLNYGYTF.

This sequence joins TRBV9 and TRBJ2-3, with D hard to call. Trimming left V 2 bases short and J 0 bases short, with 10 bases between. Germline lookup yields CDR1 SGDLS and CDR2 YYNGEE. The CDR3 spans 15 residues. CDR3: CASSVGMASTDTQYF. The CDR3, as DNA: TGTGCCAGCAGCGTGGGTATGGCTAGCACAGATACGCAGTATTTT.

V usage is TRBV27 and J usage is TRBJ2-3; the match to TRBD2 covers 13 bases. Germline loops: CDR1 MNHEY, CDR2 SMNVEV (reference sequence). The ends lost 6 bases at V and 2 bases at J; junction bases unmatched: 8. This CDR3 is built from 17 residues. CDR3 residues: CASSRRGLAGNTDTQYF. The CDR3 coding sequence is TGTGCCAGCAGCCGCCGGGGACTAGCGGGGAACACAGATACGCAGTATTTT.

This sequence joins TRBV18 and TRBJ1-2, with a tentative D call TRBD1 (6 bases). V dropped 3 bases and J dropped 8 bases, with 19 bases sitting between them. This CDR3 has 15 amino acids. CDR1 KGHSH and CDR2 LQKENI come from the germline V gene. CDR3 bases: TGTGCCAGCTCACCTGAGTGGACAGTCCCCCTAGGCTACACCTTC. This codes for CASSPEWTVPLGYTF.

The chain combines TRBV18 with TRBJ1-2, with 8 bases lining up with TRBD1. The CDR3 is 17 residues long. J gave up 4 bases and V 3 bases, and 13 bases lay outside the gene matches. In germline, CDR1 is KGHSH, CDR2 LQKENI. The chain's CDR3 is CASSPSGGVSPLYGYTF. DNA for the CDR3: TGTGCCAGCTCACCTTCAGGGGGCGTTTCGCCCCTCTATGGCTACACCTTC.